These 27 T cell receptor beta chains came from one sample sequenced in a study of T cell responses to AZD1222 COVID-19 vaccine (dated by TCRdb to the early 2020s). Reading the label with the study, this specimen's time point is: about 28 days (+/-7) after the second vaccine dose. The sample's treatment or condition label is to be understood as: meningococcal conjugate vaccine given as trial control. Receptor amplification or capture employed the immunoSEQ multiplex PCR assay. Imported from immuneACCESS, the table was reduced by TCRdb to in-frame sequences with V and J called. These copies leave out some clones; in studies compared against another copy, an unresolved V gene accounts for under half, and the cause of the remainder is not known. The sample contains 40,000 to 45,000 clones, about 80% of them found a single time. The top ten clonotypes cover about 20% of the sample. Sequences were derived from peripheral blood, sampled 28 days after the second dose of the MenACWY control vaccine. The receptors were sampled from an adult who received the MenACWY meningococcal vaccine as a control.

This clone was recorded once. The rearrangement uses TRBV5-6 and TRBJ1-2; D not resolved. There are 14 residues in the CDR3. V was clipped by 5 bases and J by 0 bases, with 11 bases between them. Germline CDR1 is SGHDT and CDR2 is YYEEEE. CDR3 in DNA: TGTGCCAGCAGTCCGGACCTAGCTAACTATGGCTACACCTTC. It codes for CASSPDLANYGYTF.

This clone is a singleton in its sample. The chain has TRBV14 and TRBJ1-3; TRBD1 is a possible D gene (5 bases). The CDR3 loop spans 14 amino acids. Trimming stripped 4 bases from V and 5 bases from J, with 12 bases between. Germline loops: CDR1 SGHDN, CDR2 FVKESK. The CDR3 spells CASSPQGMRNTIYF. Here the CDR3 DNA reads TGTGCCAGCAGCCCCCAGGGTATGCGAAACACCATATATTTT. The whole variable domain, remainder taken from reference TRBV14 and TRBJ1-3, is EAGVTQFPSHSVIEKGQTVTLRCDPISGHDNLYWYRRVMGKEIKFLLHFVKESKQDESGMPNNRFLAERTGGTYSTLKVQPAELEDSGVYFCASSPQGMRNTIYFGEGSWLTVV.

The rearrangement joins TRBV14 to TRBJ1-2, with 7 bases matching TRBD1. CDR3 size: 13 residues. The germline CDR1 and CDR2 sequences are SGHDN and FVKESK. The ends lost 6 bases at V and 3 bases at J; junction bases unmatched: 4. DNA for the CDR3: TGTGCCAGCAGGAATCAGGGGGACTATGGCTACACCTTC. Amino acid sequence: CASRNQGDYGYTF.

This chain connects TRBV18 to TRBJ2-1; weak D call: TRBD1 (6 bases). The CDR3 is 14 residues long. Germline CDR1 KGHSH, CDR2 LQKENI. The germline V and J ends were trimmed by 2 bases and 5 bases, with 10 bases remaining between them. In DNA, the CDR3 is TGTGCCAGCTCACCAACAGGGCCGGACAATGAGCAGTTCTTC. Protein: CASSPTGPDNEQFF. The full variable domain, in which reference TRBV18 and TRBJ2-1 provide the parts outside the CDR3, is NAGVMQNPRHLVRRRGQEARLRCSPMKGHSHVYWYRQLPEEGLKFMVYLQKENIIDESGMPKERFSAEFPKEGPSILRIQQVVRGDSAAYFCASSPTGPDNEQFFGPGTRLTVL.

CDR3 region: CASSYLDVRNSPLHF. In nucleotides, the CDR3 is TGTGCCAGCAGTTACCTGGACGTCCGTAATTCACCCCTCCACTTT. V gene TRBV27 combines with J gene TRBJ1-6; D call uncertain. This CDR3 has 15 residues. Germline loops: CDR1 MNHEY, CDR2 SMNVEV (reference sequence). Trimming removed 4 bases from V and 6 bases from J, with 13 bases in between.

The V and J genes are TRBV28 and TRBJ1-2; no clear D gene. Germline CDR1 MDHEN, CDR2 SYDVKM. Trimming removed 4 bases at V and 8 bases at J, with 17 bases between. The CDR3 is 14 amino acids. In DNA form, the CDR3 reads TGTGCCAGCAGTTCCGGCCTGTCCGGGCTAGGCTACACCTTC. It translates to CASSSGLSGLGYTF.

This clone was picked up a small number of times. The CDR3: CASSSWGGANEKLFF. DNA for the CDR3: TGTGCCAGCAGCTCATGGGGAGGGGCTAATGAAAAACTGTTTTTT. This sequence joins TRBV5-5 and TRBJ1-4; D possibly corresponds to TRBD1 (5 bases). Trimming removed 3 bases at V and 3 bases at J, with 12 bases between. Looked up from germline, CDR1 is SGHKS and CDR2 is YYEKEE (reference sequence). CDR3 length: 15 amino acids.

This sequence joins TRBV5-5 and TRBJ2-2, with 8 bases aligning to TRBD1. This CDR3 comprises 16 residues. CDR1 and CDR2 from the germline V gene are SGHKS and YYEKEE (reference sequence). J lost 3 bases, V lost 0 bases, and 4 bases had no gene match. In DNA form, the CDR3 reads TGTGCCAGCAGCTTGGACAGGGGGGACTACACCGGGGAGCTGTTTTTT. Translated, it gives CASSLDRGDYTGELFF.

The V gene is TRBV5-4, the J gene TRBJ1-1, with D maybe TRBD1 (6 bases). V lost 2 bases and J lost 0, with 14 bases in between. The CDR3 is made up of 16 amino acids. The germline V gene encodes CDR1 SGHNT and CDR2 YYREEE (reference sequence). The CDR3 region has the DNA TGTGCCAGCAGCTTAAGAGGGGGTACATTGAACACTGAAGCTTTCTTT. Translated: CASSLRGGTLNTEAFF.

The V call is TRBV18, the J call TRBJ2-5, with 13 bases lining up with TRBD2. With V trimmed by 5 bases and J by 5 bases, 8 bases remained unmatched. CDR1 KGHSH and CDR2 LQKENI come from the germline V gene. The CDR3 is made up of 16 amino acids. CDR3 sequence reads: CASSRPGLAGSETQYF. The DNA for the CDR3 is TGTGCCAGCTCAAGACCGGGACTAGCGGGGTCGGAGACCCAGTACTTC.

This clone was found a few times. This chain connects TRBV28 to TRBJ1-1, with D unclear. The CDR3 runs 12 residues. Between the trimmed V and J ends, which lost 0 bases and 8 bases, there was a span of 7 bases. Germline CDR1 reads MDHEN; CDR2 reads SYDVKM. CDR3 nucleotide sequence: TGTGCCAGCAGTTTATGGGCTAGCGAAGCTTTCTTT. Protein sequence: CASSLWASEAFF.

V is TRBV19 and J is TRBJ2-4, with a tentative D call TRBD1 (6 bases). The V gene's germline CDR1 is LNHDA and CDR2 SQIVND (reference sequence). CDR3 length equals 15 residues. V shed 3 bases and J shed 2 bases, with 11 bases lying between them. Here the CDR3 reads CASSIEQGTKNIQYF. The CDR3 DNA is TGTGCCAGTAGTATCGAACAGGGAACCAAAAACATTCAGTACTTC.

This clone was detected a few times. The gene calls are TRBV6-2 or TRBV6-3 and TRBJ1-5; D call uncertain. Germline values: CDR1 MNHEY, CDR2 SVGEGT. The V end lost 2 bases, the J end lost 5 bases, and 10 bases lay between the germline ends. This CDR3 region has 14 residues. CDR3 in amino acids: CASSYALPHQPQHF. DNA of the CDR3: TGTGCCAGCAGTTACGCGCTGCCCCATCAGCCCCAGCATTTT.

The rearrangement joins TRBV27 to TRBJ2-3; D remains unclear. Germline assignment: CDR1 MNHEY and CDR2 SMNVEV (reference sequence). The CDR3 runs to 16 residues. Trimming cost V 6 bases and J 5 bases, with 21 bases left between them. CDR3 amino acids: CASSHNSGGRGDTQYF. In DNA form, the CDR3 reads TGTGCCAGCAGCCATAACTCAGGTGGGCGAGGAGATACGCAGTATTTT.

The V and J genes are TRBV28 and TRBJ1-4; TRBD1 matches 9 bases. Germline CDR1 and CDR2: MDHEN and SYDVKM. The CDR3 length is 16 residues. With 1 base clipped from V and 1 base from J, the junction kept 1 base outside the gene matches. The CDR3 DNA follows: TGTGCCAGCAGTTTATCGGGACAGGGAACTAATGAAAAACTGTTTTTT. It is translated as CASSLSGQGTNEKLFF.

The chain joins TRBV7-9 to TRBJ1-2, with D uncertain. Germline V gene data show CDR1 as SEHNR and CDR2 as FQNEAQ (reference sequence). This CDR3 has 12 residues. Trimming removed 7 bases at V and 2 bases at J, with 8 bases between. CDR3 coding DNA: TGTGCCAGCAAGGGTCCCAACTATGGCTACACCTTC. It translates to CASKGPNYGYTF.

The CDR3 sequence: CASSPWGGLASTDTQYF. Here the CDR3 DNA reads TGTGCCAGCAGCCCGTGGGGAGGACTAGCGAGCACAGATACGCAGTATTTT. This sequence joins TRBV9 and TRBJ2-3; 9 nucleotides line up with TRBD2. Germline CDR1 and CDR2: SGDLS and YYNGEE. Trimming at V came to 4 bases and at J to 0 bases, leaving 9 bases not matched to a gene. CDR3 length equals 17 residues.

Written as DNA, the CDR3 is TGTGCCAGCAGTGAATGGCTCATGGAGGATACGCAGTATTTT. Amino acids: CASSEWLMEDTQYF. The chain employs TRBV2 and TRBJ2-3; D ambiguous. V was cut by 2 bases and J by 6 bases, with 12 bases left in between. The CDR3 has 14 residues. CDR1 and CDR2 (germline): SNHLY, FYNNEI.

The chain is built from TRBV6-6 and TRBJ1-1; 8 nucleotides line up with TRBD1. Germline V lookup: CDR1 MNHNY, CDR2 SVGAGI (reference sequence). The CDR3 is 14 amino acids. With V trimmed by 6 bases and J by 12 bases, 15 bases remained unmatched. CDR3: CASSPPGQVPVPFF. CDR3 DNA sequence: TGTGCCAGCAGCCCTCCGGGACAGGTACCGGTACCTTTCTTT.

This clone was observed once. The chain employs TRBV4-1 and TRBJ1-6; weak D call: TRBD1 (6 bases). With 3 bases removed from V and 6 bases from J, the gap between germline ends came to 12 bases. This CDR3 contains 15 residues. Per germline, CDR1 MGHRA and CDR2 YSYEKL. The chain's CDR3 is CASSQGAPFNSPLHF. CDR3 nucleotides: TGCGCCAGCAGCCAGGGGGCTCCGTTTAATTCACCCCTCCACTTT.

This chain links TRBV5-1 with TRBJ1-5; 11 nucleotides match TRBD1. The CDR3 contains 14 residues. CDR1 is SGHRS, CDR2 YFSETQ, per germline. Trimming removed 3 bases from V and 6 bases from J; junction bases left unmatched: 2. The CDR3 loop is CASSSGTGGQPQHF. The CDR3 bases are TGCGCCAGCAGCTCCGGGACAGGGGGTCAGCCCCAGCATTTT. The full variable domain, with the rest looked up from reference TRBV5-1 and TRBJ1-5, is KAGVTQTPRYLIKTRGQQVTLSCSPISGHRSVSWYQQTPGQGLQFLFEYFSETQRNKGNFPGRFSGRQFSNSRSEMNVSTLELGDSALYLCASSSGTGGQPQHFGDGTRLSIL.

The J gene is TRBJ1-2, the V gene TRBV27; tentatively, D is TRBD1 (6 bases). Trimming shortened V by 6 bases and J by 0 bases, and 11 bases separated the two germline ends. The CDR3 extends over 14 amino acids. Germline V CDR1 and CDR2: MNHEY, SMNVEV (reference sequence). The CDR3 region has the DNA TGTGCCAGCAGACTAAAGGGGGCTAACTATGGCTACACCTTC. Its protein is CASRLKGANYGYTF.

This clone appeared once. The chain combines TRBV6-5 with TRBJ1-2; a weak D match, TRBD1 (5 bases). The ends were cut back, 3 bases at V and 4 bases at J, with 9 bases in the middle. CDR3 size: 13 residues. CDR1 MNHEY and CDR2 SVGAGI come from the germline V gene. The CDR3 sequence is CASSYEGTYGYTF. DNA for the CDR3: TGTGCCAGCAGTTATGAGGGGACCTATGGCTACACCTTC.

V is TRBV27 and J is TRBJ1-6, with 7 positions matching TRBD1. V gave up 7 bases and J gave up 7 bases; unmatched junction bases: 7. CDR1 and CDR2 (germline): MNHEY, SMNVEV (reference sequence). This CDR3 contains 14 residues. CDR3 nucleotide sequence: TGTGCCAGCAAGACAGGGTTAGAGAATTCACCCCTCCACTTT. This translates into CASKTGLENSPLHF.

The chain employs TRBV14 and TRBJ1-2; tentative D call: TRBD1 (5 bases). CDR1 is SGHDN, CDR2 FVKESK, per germline. The CDR3 has 15 residues. Trimming removed 0 bases from V and 4 bases from J, with 12 bases in between. Here the CDR3 reads CASSQDLDSLYGYTF. The CDR3 nucleotides read TGTGCCAGCAGCCAAGATCTTGACAGCCTCTATGGCTACACCTTC.

Written as DNA, the CDR3 is TGTGCCACCAGTGAGGTACAGGGGGCTGGCTACACCTTC. This translates into CATSEVQGAGYTF. The V gene is TRBV24-1, the J gene TRBJ1-2; 9 bases are shared with TRBD1. The germline CDR1 and CDR2 sequences are KGHDR and SFDVKD. The CDR3 is made up of 13 amino acids. The ends lost 4 bases at V and 7 bases at J; junction bases unmatched: 3.

This rearrangement joins TRBV7-9 to TRBJ2-1; 7 nucleotides align to TRBD1. This CDR3 is 17 amino acids long. V lost 5 bases and J lost 1; bases outside the gene matches: 11. From germline, CDR1 is SEHNR and CDR2 FQNEAQ (reference sequence). The CDR3 protein is CASSKGQVVGSYNEQFF. CDR3 sequence (DNA): TGTGCCAGCAGCAAAGGACAGGTTGTGGGGTCCTACAATGAGCAGTTCTTC.